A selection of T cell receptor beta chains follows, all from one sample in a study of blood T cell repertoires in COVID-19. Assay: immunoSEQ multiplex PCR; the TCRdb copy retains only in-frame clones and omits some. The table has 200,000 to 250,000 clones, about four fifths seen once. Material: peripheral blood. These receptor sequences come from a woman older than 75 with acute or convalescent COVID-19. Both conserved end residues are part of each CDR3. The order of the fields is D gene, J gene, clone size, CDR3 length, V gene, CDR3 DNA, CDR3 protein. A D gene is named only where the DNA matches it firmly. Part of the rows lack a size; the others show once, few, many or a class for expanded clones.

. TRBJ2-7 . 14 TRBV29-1 TGCAGCGTTTCCTTAGGGACATCCTTTGCCGAGCAGTACTTC CSVSLGTSFAEQYF
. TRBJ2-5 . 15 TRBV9 TGTGCCAGCAGCTTGTTAGGACAGTCGTCAGAGACCCAGTACTTC CASSLLGQSSETQYF
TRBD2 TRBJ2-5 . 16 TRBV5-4 TGTGCCAGCAGCTCCGTGGCCAGCGGGGGGCGGGAGACCCAGTACTTC CASSSVASGGRETQYF
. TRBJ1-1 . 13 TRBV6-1 TGTGCCAGCAGTGAAGTGGGGGGACTCGCGGCTTTCTTT CASSEVGGLAAFF
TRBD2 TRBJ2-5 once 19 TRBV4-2 TGTGCCAGCAGCCAAGATCTGAGGGGACTAGCGGGGGGCGGAGAGACCCAGTACTTC CASSQDLRGLAGGGETQYF
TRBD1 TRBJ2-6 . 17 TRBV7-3 TGTGCCAGCAGCCCCAGTGACAGGGGGCTCGGGGCCAACGTCCTGACTTTC CASSPSDRGLGANVLTF
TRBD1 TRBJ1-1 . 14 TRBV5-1 TGCGCCAGCAGCCTTCGGACAGGGAACACTGAAGCTTTCTTT CASSLRTGNTEAFF
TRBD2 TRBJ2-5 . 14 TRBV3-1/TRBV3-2 TGTGCCAGCCGGACTAGCGGGGGTGCAGAGACCCAGTACTTC CASRTSGGAETQYF
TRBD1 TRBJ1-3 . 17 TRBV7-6 TGTGCCAGCAGCTTAGCCCAGGGGGCCAGGACCGGAAACACCATATATTTT CASSLAQGARTGNTIYF
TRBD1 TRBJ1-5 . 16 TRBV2 TGTGCCAGCAGTGAAGCTGGACAGGGATTTGGCCAGCCCCAGCATTTT CASSEAGQGFGQPQHF
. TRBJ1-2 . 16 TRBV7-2 TGTGCCAGCAGCTTAGTGAGGCACACACACAACTATGGCTACACCTTC CASSLVRHTHNYGYTF